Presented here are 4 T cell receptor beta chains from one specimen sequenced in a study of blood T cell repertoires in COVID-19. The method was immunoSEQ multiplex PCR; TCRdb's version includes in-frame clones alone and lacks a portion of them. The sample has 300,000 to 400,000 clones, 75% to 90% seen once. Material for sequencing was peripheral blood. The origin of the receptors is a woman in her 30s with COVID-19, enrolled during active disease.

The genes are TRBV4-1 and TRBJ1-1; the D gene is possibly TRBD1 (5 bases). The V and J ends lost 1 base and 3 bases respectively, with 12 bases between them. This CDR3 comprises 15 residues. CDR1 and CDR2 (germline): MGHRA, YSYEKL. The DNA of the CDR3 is TGCGCCAGCAGCCAAGTATGGGGCAGCGACACTGAAGCTTTCTTT. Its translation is CASSQVWGSDTEAFF.

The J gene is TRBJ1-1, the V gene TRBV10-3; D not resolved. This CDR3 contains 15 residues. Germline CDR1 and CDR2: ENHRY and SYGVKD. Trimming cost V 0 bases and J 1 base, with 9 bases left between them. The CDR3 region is CAISESPGKNTEAFF. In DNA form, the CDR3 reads TGTGCCATCAGTGAGTCTCCGGGAAAGAACACTGAAGCTTTCTTT.

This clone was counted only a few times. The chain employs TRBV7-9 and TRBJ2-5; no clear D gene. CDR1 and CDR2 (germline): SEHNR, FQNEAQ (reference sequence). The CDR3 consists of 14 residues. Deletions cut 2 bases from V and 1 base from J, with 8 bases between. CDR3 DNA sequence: TGTGCCAGCAGCTTATGGGCGACCCAAGAGACCCAGTACTTC. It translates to CASSLWATQETQYF.

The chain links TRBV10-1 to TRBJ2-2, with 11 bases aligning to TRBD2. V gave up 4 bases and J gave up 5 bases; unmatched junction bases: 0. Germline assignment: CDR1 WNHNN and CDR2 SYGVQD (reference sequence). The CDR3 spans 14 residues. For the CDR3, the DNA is TGCGCCAGCAGTGGGACTAGCGGGACCGGGGAGCTGTTTTTT. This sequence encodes CASSGTSGTGELFF.